This is a list of T cell receptor beta chains from one sample in a study of blood T cell repertoires in COVID-19. The data were produced by immunoSEQ multiplex PCR, yet TCRdb's version contains in-frame clones alone and is incomplete. Counted here are around 260,000 clones, 85% occurring once; the ten biggest clones make up less than 15%. The sequencing sample was made of peripheral blood. The receptors come from a human donor in a cohort sampled during active COVID-19. CDR3s include the opening cysteine and the closing phenylalanine or tryptophan. Each record gives: J gene, D gene, clone size, V gene, CDR3 protein, CDR3 DNA. D genes are given only for firm matches. Some rows have no size entry. The others give once, few or many, or a class for an expanded clone.

>TRBJ2-7|TRBD2|NA|TRBV29-1
CSVDSGRASEQYF
TGCAGCGTTGATAGCGGGAGGGCCTCCGAGCAGTACTTC
>TRBJ1-2|NA|NA|TRBV6-1
CASSERVTGLGYGYTF
TGTGCCAGCAGTGAAAGGGTGACAGGCTTAGGGTATGGCTACACCTTC
>TRBJ2-7|TRBD1|NA|TRBV6-6
CASSFRTGVSQYF
TGTGCCAGCAGTTTCCGGACAGGAGTGTCGCAGTACTTC
>TRBJ1-5|TRBD1|NA|TRBV29-1
CSVSGQGMEPQHF
TGCAGCGTTTCTGGACAGGGTATGGAGCCCCAGCATTTT
>TRBJ1-5|NA|NA|TRBV10-3
CAISSQWGLDQPQHF
TGTGCCATCAGTTCCCAATGGGGGCTGGATCAGCCCCAGCATTTT
>TRBJ2-7|NA|NA|TRBV18
CASSPPNTFYEQYF
TGTGCCAGCTCACCACCGAACACATTCTACGAGCAGTACTTC
>TRBJ1-4|NA|NA|TRBV27
CASSLEVAFGKLFF
TGTGCCAGCAGTTTGGAGGTCGCCTTTGGAAAACTGTTTTTT
>TRBJ2-1|TRBD2|NA|TRBV28
CASSSSGTSGYNEQFF
TGTGCCAGCAGTTCCTCCGGGACTAGCGGATACAATGAGCAGTTCTTC
>TRBJ2-4|NA|NA|TRBV3-1/TRBV3-2
CASSLQGVAKNIQYF
TGTGCCAGCAGCCTACAGGGAGTAGCCAAAAACATTCAGTACTTC
>TRBJ2-2|NA|few|TRBV29-1
CSVSGSTPGELFF
TGCAGCGTATCCGGTAGCACGCCCGGGGAGCTGTTTTTT
>TRBJ2-1|TRBD2|NA|TRBV5-1
CASSLLAGGTRGQFF
TGCGCCAGCAGCCTTTTAGCGGGAGGGACCCGCGGGCAGTTCTTC
>TRBJ2-3|NA|NA|TRBV27
CASSSGGSISTQYF
TGTGCCAGCTCAAGCGGCGGAAGCATATCTACGCAGTATTTT
>TRBJ2-5|TRBD1|once|TRBV7-8
CASSLVGGQGAGETQYF
TGTGCCAGCAGCTTAGTCGGGGGTCAGGGGGCAGGAGAGACCCAGTACTTC
>TRBJ1-6|TRBD1|NA|TRBV6-6
CASSGTGADNSPLHF
TGTGCCAGCAGTGGGACAGGGGCGGATAATTCACCCCTCCACTTT